The following is a T cell receptor beta chain sequence with its context. The antigen is undetermined. Both 60 Vbeta primers and 13 Jbeta primers went into the PCR. Measured with immunoSEQ multiplex PCR; TCRdb has only the in-frame clones, and not every one. The data show 55,000 to 70,000 clones, about four fifths seen once. This specimen comes from a study of cytomegalovirus exposure and HLA in healthy donors. The CDR3 totals 17 residues. V gave up 3 bases and J gave up 4 bases, with 19 bases separating them. Per germline, CDR1 SGDLS and CDR2 YYNGEE. Overall study findings and caveats: A few V segments could not be told apart, such as TRBV6-2 and TRBV6-3, and were left out. It is likely that the observed cluster of highly shared sequence variants was a sequencing artifact. In an earlier analysis, in some 500 donors, most V segments appeared productive either ~87% or ~30% of the time.

Sequencing was performed on PBMCs. This chain joins TRBV9 and TRBJ1-4; weak D call: TRBD1 (5 bases). The source is a woman in her thirties or forties in good health and CMV-seronegative. CDR3 protein: CASSAPRAGGDNEKLFF. The CDR3 DNA reads TGTGCCAGCAGCGCACCCCGAGCGGGGGGGGATAATGAAAAACTGTTTTTT.